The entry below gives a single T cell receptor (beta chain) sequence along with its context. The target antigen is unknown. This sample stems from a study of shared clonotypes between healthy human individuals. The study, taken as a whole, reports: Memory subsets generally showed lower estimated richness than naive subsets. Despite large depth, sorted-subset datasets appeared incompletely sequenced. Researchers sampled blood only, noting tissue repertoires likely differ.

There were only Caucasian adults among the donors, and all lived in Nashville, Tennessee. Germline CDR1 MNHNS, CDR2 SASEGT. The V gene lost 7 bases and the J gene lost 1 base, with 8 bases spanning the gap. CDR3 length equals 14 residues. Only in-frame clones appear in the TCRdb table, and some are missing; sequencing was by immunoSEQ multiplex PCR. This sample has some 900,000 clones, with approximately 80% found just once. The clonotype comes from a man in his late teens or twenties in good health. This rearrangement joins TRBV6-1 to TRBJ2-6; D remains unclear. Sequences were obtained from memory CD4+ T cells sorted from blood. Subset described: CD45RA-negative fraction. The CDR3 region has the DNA TGTGCCAGCATATACGGGTCTGGGGCCAACGTCCTGACTTTC. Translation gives CASIYGSGANVLTF.